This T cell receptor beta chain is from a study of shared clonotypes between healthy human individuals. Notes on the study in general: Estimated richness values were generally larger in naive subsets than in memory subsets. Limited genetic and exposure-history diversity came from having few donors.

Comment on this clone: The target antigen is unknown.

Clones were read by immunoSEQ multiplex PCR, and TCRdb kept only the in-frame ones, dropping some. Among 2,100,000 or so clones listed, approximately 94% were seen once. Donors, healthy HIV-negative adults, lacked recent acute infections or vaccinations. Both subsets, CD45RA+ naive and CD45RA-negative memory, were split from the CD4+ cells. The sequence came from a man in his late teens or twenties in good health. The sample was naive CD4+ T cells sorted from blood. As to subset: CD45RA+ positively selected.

The CDR3 bases are TGCGCCAGCAGTGAGTCGGGTCGAAGCTATGGCTACACCTTC. Translation gives CASSESGRSYGYTF. This sequence joins TRBV10-2 and TRBJ1-2; unclear D gene. V lost 0 bases to trimming and J lost 4 bases, with 9 bases between them. CDR3 length: 14 residues. CDR1 is WSHSY, CDR2 SAAADI, per germline.